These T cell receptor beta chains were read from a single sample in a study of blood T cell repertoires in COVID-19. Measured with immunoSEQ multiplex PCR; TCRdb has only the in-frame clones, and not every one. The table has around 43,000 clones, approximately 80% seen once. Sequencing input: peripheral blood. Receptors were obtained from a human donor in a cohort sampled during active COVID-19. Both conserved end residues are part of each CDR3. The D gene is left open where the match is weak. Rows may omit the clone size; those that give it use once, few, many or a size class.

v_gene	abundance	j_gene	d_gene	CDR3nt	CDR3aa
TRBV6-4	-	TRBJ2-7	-	TGTGCCAGCAGTGAAACCAGGGACTCCTACGAGCAGTACTTC	CASSETRDSYEQYF
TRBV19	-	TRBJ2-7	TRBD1	TGTGCCAGTAGTACCCCTTGGACAGGGAGCTCCTACGAGCAGTACTTC	CASSTPWTGSSYEQYF
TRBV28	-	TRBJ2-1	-	TGTGCCAGCAGTCTGGTCCTTTATGGGAGGAGGGATGAGCAGTTCTTC	CASSLVLYGRRDEQFF
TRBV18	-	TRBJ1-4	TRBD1	TGTGCCAGCTCAGCGACAGGGGGGAATGAAAAACTGTTTTTT	CASSATGGNEKLFF
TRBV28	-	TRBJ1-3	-	TGTGCCAGCAGGACCAGGGGAGCGGAAGGAAACACCATATATTTT	CASRTRGAEGNTIYF
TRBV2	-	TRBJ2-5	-	TGTGCCAGCAGTGTCGGGACACCCACCATGGGAGCCCAGTACTTC	CASSVGTPTMGAQYF
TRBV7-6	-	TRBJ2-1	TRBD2	TGTGCCAGCAGCTTAGCCGGAGCGGGAGTTTACAATGAGCAGTTCTTC	CASSLAGAGVYNEQFF
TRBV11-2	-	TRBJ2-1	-	TGTGCCAGCAGCTTAGTCGGCCTAGTGGATGATGAGCAGTTCTTC	CASSLVGLVDDEQFF
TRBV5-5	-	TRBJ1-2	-	TGTGCCAGCAGCTTGACAGACTATGGCTACACCTTC	CASSLTDYGYTF
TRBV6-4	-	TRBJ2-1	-	TGTGCCAGCAGTGAACGGCGGGAACACAATGAGCAGTTCTTC	CASSERREHNEQFF
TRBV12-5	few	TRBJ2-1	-	TGTGCTAGTGGTCCCAATAGTGTCTCCTACAATGAGCAGTTCTTC	CASGPNSVSYNEQFF
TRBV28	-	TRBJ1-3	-	TGTGCCAGCAGCCACAGGTTAAGGAGATCTCGCCTTGGAAACACCATATATTTT	CASSHRLRRSRLGNTIYF
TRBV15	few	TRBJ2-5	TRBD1	TGTGCCACCAGCAGGGGACAGCAAGAGACCCAGTACTTC	CATSRGQQETQYF
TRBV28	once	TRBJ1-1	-	TGTGCCAGCAGTCGACAGCCAGACACTGAAGCTTTCTTT	CASSRQPDTEAFF
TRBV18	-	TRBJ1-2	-	TGTGCCAGCTCACCATTGCGGGACGGCTACACCTTC	CASSPLRDGYTF
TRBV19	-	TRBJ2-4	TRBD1	TGTGCCAGTACGGGGACAGGTCTTACAGCCAAAAACATTCAGTACTTC	CASTGTGLTAKNIQYF
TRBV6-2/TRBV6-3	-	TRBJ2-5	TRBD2	TGTGCCAGCAGTTACGTGGGACTAGCGGAAGAGACCCAGTACTTC	CASSYVGLAEETQYF
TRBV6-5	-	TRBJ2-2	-	TGTGCCAGCCATATTAGGGGGAGACTCGACGGGGAGCTGTTTTTT	CASHIRGRLDGELFF
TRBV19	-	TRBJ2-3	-	TGTGCCAGTAGCGACTGGAGGGATAGGGGCACAGATACGCAGTATTTT	CASSDWRDRGTDTQYF
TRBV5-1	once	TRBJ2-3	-	TGCGCCAGCAGCTTGGGACGGGGGACAGATACGCAGTATTTT	CASSLGRGTDTQYF
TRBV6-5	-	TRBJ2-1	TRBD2	TGTGCCAGCAGTTACTGGGGGGGGTCTAGCGGCAATGAGCAGTTCTTC	CASSYWGGSSGNEQFF
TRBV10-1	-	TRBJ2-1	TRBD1	TGCGCCAGCAAAGCCGGGACAGGGAACAATGAGCAGTTCTTC	CASKAGTGNNEQFF
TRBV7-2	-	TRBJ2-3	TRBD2	TGTGCCAGCAGCTTAGTTACGGGAGGAAGAGATACGCAGTATTTT	CASSLVTGGRDTQYF
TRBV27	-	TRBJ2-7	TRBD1	TGTGCCAGCAGTTGGGGGTCCGGACAGGGGGCCTTCTACGAGCAGTACTTC	CASSWGSGQGAFYEQYF
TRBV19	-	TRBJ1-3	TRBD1	TGTGCCAGTAAGGGAAGACAGGGAGATCCTGGAAACACCATATATTTT	CASKGRQGDPGNTIYF
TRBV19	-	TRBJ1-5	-	TGTGCCAGTAGTAAACCTACAGGATTAAGCAATCAGCCCCAGCATTTT	CASSKPTGLSNQPQHF
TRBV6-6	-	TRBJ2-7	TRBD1	TGTGCCAGCAGTCTTTCGTCCAGGGGGCGAGCCTACGAGCAGTACTTC	CASSLSSRGRAYEQYF
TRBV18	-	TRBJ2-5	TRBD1	TGTGCCAGCTCACCAAACAGGGGGTTTCAAGAGACCCAGTACTTC	CASSPNRGFQETQYF
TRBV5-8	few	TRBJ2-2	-	TGTGCCAGCAACCTAAGGGGGACCGGGGAGCTGTTTTTT	CASNLRGTGELFF
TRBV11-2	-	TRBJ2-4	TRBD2	TGTGCCAGCAGCTTAGCGGGACTAGCGGTAGCCAAAAACATTCAGTACTTC	CASSLAGLAVAKNIQYF
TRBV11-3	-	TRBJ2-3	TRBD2	TGTGCCAGCAGCCTAGCTCGAGGCACTAGCGGGAGCCCTTACACAGATACGCAGTATTTT	CASSLARGTSGSPYTDTQYF
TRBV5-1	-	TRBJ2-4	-	TGCGCCAGCAGCACCACTAGTGCCCAAAACATTCAGTACTTC	CASSTTSAQNIQYF
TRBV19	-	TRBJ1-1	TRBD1	TGTGCCAGTACCCCTGACAGGGGGCACGGAGACACTGAAGCTTTCTTT	CASTPDRGHGDTEAFF
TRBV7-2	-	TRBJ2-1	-	TGTGCCAGCAGCTTAGCAGGCGGATTCTCCTACAATGAGCAGTTCTTC	CASSLAGGFSYNEQFF
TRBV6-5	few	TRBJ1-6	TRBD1	TGTGCCAGCACCCGGACAGGGCTATATAATTCACCCCTCCACTTT	CASTRTGLYNSPLHF
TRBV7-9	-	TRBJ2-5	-	TGTGCCAGCAGCTTAGCCGGAGAGACCCAGTACTTC	CASSLAGETQYF
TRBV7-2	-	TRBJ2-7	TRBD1	TGTGCCAGCAGCTTACAGGGGGCGCTCTACGAGCAGTACTTC	CASSLQGALYEQYF
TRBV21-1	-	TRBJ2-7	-	TGTGCCAGCAGCACTGGCCCCAACGGGGAGGTAGAGGGCGAGCAGTACTTC	CASSTGPNGEVEGEQYF
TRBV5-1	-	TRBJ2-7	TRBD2	TGCGCCAGCAGCGCCTCGGCGGGACTAGCGGGAGGCTACTACGAGCAGTACTTC	CASSASAGLAGGYYEQYF
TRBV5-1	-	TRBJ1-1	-	TGCGCCAGCAGTCTTGCCCCAGGCATGAACACTGAAGCTTTCTTT	CASSLAPGMNTEAFF
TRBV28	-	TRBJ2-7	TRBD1	TGTGCCAGCAGTTTATCCACGGGACAGGGGGCATACGGGCAGTACTTC	CASSLSTGQGAYGQYF
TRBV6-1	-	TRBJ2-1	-	TGTGCCAGCAGTGAACTCGGTTACAATGAGCAGTTCTTC	CASSELGYNEQFF
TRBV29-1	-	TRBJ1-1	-	TGCAGCGCCTCCCAAGGGAGGAACACTGAAGCTTTCTTT	CSASQGRNTEAFF
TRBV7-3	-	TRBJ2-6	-	TGTGCCAGCAGCCGGACACATGGGGCCAACGTCCTGACTTTC	CASSRTHGANVLTF
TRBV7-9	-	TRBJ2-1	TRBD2	TGTGCCAGCAGCTTAGTTGGGACTAGCGGGAGCAGGCCCTACAATGAGCAGTTCTTC	CASSLVGTSGSRPYNEQFF